The 27 T cell receptor beta chains in this list originate from one sample, sequenced in a study of blood T cell repertoires in COVID-19. TCRdb's copy holds only in-frame clones and misses some; the assay was immunoSEQ multiplex PCR. The sample lists some 200,000 clones; approximately 82% were seen once. The sequencing sample was made of PBMCs or T cells enriched from blood (not recorded which). The receptors shown here come from a woman between 50 and 59 years old who had recovered from COVID-19.

The chain joins TRBV11-3 to TRBJ2-1, with no clear D. V was pared by 1 base and J by 9 bases, with 7 bases between. The germline V gene has CDR1 SGHNT and CDR2 YENEEA. This CDR3 comprises 12 residues. The CDR3 loop is CASSLGASEQFF. In nucleotides, the CDR3 is TGTGCCAGCAGCTTAGGAGCGAGTGAGCAGTTCTTC.

V usage is TRBV29-1 and J usage is TRBJ1-1; D is unclear. Germline CDR1 reads SQVTM; CDR2 reads ANQGSEA. The CDR3 consists of 14 residues. Trimming pared 0 bases from V and 3 bases from J, leaving 11 bases between. The CDR3: CSVEDRFGHTEAFF. The CDR3 DNA follows: TGCAGCGTTGAAGATCGCTTCGGTCACACTGAAGCTTTCTTT.

This sequence joins TRBV27 and TRBJ1-1; a weak D match, TRBD1 (6 bases). V was clipped by 5 bases and J by 5 bases, with 9 bases between them. The CDR3 has 12 residues. CDR1 is MNHEY and CDR2 is SMNVEV in the germline V gene (reference sequence). CDR3 coding DNA: TGTGCCAGCAGTCCCACAGGGACTGAAGCTTTCTTT. Translation gives CASSPTGTEAFF.

There are many counts of this clone. The sample carries other DNA sequences with the same CDR3. This chain links TRBV6-5 with TRBJ2-3, with D maybe TRBD2 (5 bases). V was cut by 4 bases and J by 5 bases, with 10 bases left in between. The length of the CDR3 is 13 residues. Germline V lookup: CDR1 MNHEY, CDR2 SVGAGI. CDR3 DNA sequence: TGTGCCAGCAGTTCTGGACTCCTAGATACGCAGTATTTT. It yields the protein CASSSGLLDTQYF.

The V call is TRBV3-1 (or the pseudogene TRBV3-2), the J call TRBJ2-1; TRBD1 aligns across 7 bases. The CDR3 contains 15 residues. The trim removed 1 base at V and 4 bases at J, leaving 4 bases unmatched. Germline assignment: CDR1 LGHDT and CDR2 YNNKEL (reference sequence). The CDR3 loop reads CASSQGTGGYNEQFF. The DNA for the CDR3 is TGTGCCAGCAGCCAAGGGACAGGCGGGTACAATGAGCAGTTCTTC.

This chain joins TRBV28 and TRBJ1-1, with TRBD1 as a possible D gene (6 bases). Germline V gene data show CDR1 as MDHEN and CDR2 as SYDVKM. Trimming removed 3 bases at V and 1 base at J, with 12 bases between. This CDR3 has 15 residues. CDR3 coding DNA: TGTGCCAGCAGTTTGGGGGGGGCCCCGAACACTGAAGCTTTCTTT. Its protein is CASSLGGAPNTEAFF. The entire variable domain, with the rest obtained from reference TRBV28 and TRBJ1-1, is as follows: DVKVTQSSRYLVKRTGEKVFLECVQDMDHENMFWYRQDPGLGLRLIYFSYDVKMKEKGDIPEGYSVSREKKERFSLILESASTNQTSMYLCASSLGGAPNTEAFFGQGTRLTVV.

The chain joins TRBV27 to TRBJ2-1; 11 positions match TRBD2. CDR1 is MNHEY and CDR2 is SMNVEV in the germline V gene (reference sequence). This CDR3 region has 18 residues. V lost 2 bases and J lost 5; bases outside the gene matches: 11. The CDR3 sequence: CASSLTPPGTSGNNEQFF. CDR3 nucleotides: TGTGCCAGCAGTTTAACGCCGCCCGGGACTAGCGGTAACAATGAGCAGTTCTTC.

The genes are TRBV5-6 and TRBJ2-1; 8 positions agree with TRBD2. The CDR3 is made up of 15 amino acids. After removal of 4 bases from V and 2 bases from J, the junction contained 5 bases not matched to a gene. CDR1 and CDR2 from the germline V gene are SGHDT and YYEEEE. CDR3 bases: TGTGCCAGCAGCCAGTTAGCGGGGACCTACAATGAGCAGTTCTTC. Translating it yields CASSQLAGTYNEQFF.

The V and J genes are TRBV3-1 (or the pseudogene TRBV3-2) and TRBJ2-1; D perhaps matches TRBD2 (6 bases). Trimming left V 4 bases short and J 9 bases short, with 25 bases between. CDR1 is LGHDT, CDR2 YNNKEL, per germline (reference sequence). The CDR3 spans 17 residues. CDR3 residues: CASSPEPASVNRGEQFF. Written as DNA, the CDR3 is TGTGCCAGCAGCCCCGAGCCCGCTAGCGTCAATAGGGGTGAGCAGTTCTTC.

The chain recombines TRBV19 with TRBJ1-5; TRBD1 matches at 9 bases. J gave up 2 bases and V 5 bases, and 22 bases lay outside the gene matches. There are 21 residues in the CDR3. The germline V gene has CDR1 LNHDA and CDR2 SQIVND (reference sequence). The CDR3 DNA reads as TGTGCCAGTAGTCCAGGGCTTTCGGGCAACAGGGGGCGACAGGGCAATCAGCCCCAGCATTTT. This codes for CASSPGLSGNRGRQGNQPQHF. Filled out from reference TRBV19 and TRBJ1-5, the complete variable domain reads DGGITQSPKYLFRKEGQNVTLSCEQNLNHDAMYWYRQDPGQGLRLIYYSQIVNDFQKGDIAEGYSVSREKKESFPLTVTSAQKNPTAFYLCASSPGLSGNRGRQGNQPQHFGDGTRLSIL.

Turning to this clone: The sample holds other DNA sequences that translate to the same CDR3. The chain employs TRBV10-3 and TRBJ1-5; no clear D gene. V was cut by 2 bases and J by 2 bases, with 7 bases left in between. In germline, CDR1 is ENHRY, CDR2 SYGVKD. The length of the CDR3 is 14 residues. The CDR3, as DNA: TGTGCCATCAGTGAGGGGGAGGGCAATCAGCCCCAGCATTTT. This sequence encodes CAISEGEGNQPQHF.

The sample holds one count of this clone. The chain couples TRBV24-1 to TRBJ2-2; TRBD1 aligns across 8 bases. The V and J ends lost 2 bases and 10 bases, in that order; junction bases with no gene match: 2. The CDR3 is 13 residues long. Germline CDR1 KGHDR, CDR2 SFDVKD. This CDR3 reads CATSDWTGLELFF. For the CDR3, the DNA is TGTGCCACCAGTGATTGGACAGGGCTGGAGCTGTTTTTT.

V gene TRBV5-1 combines with J gene TRBJ2-7; 15 bases agree with TRBD2. CDR3 length equals 16 residues. Looked up from germline, CDR1 is SGHRS and CDR2 is YFSETQ. With V trimmed by 4 bases and J by 2 bases, 4 bases remained unmatched. In DNA form, the CDR3 reads TGCGCCAGCAGCCGGGGACTAGCGGGGGGTGCCTACGAGCAGTACTTC. Translating it yields CASSRGLAGGAYEQYF. The full variable domain, in which reference TRBV5-1 and TRBJ2-7 provide the parts outside the CDR3, is KAGVTQTPRYLIKTRGQQVTLSCSPISGHRSVSWYQQTPGQGLQFLFEYFSETQRNKGNFPGRFSGRQFSNSRSEMNVSTLELGDSALYLCASSRGLAGGAYEQYFGPGTRLTVT.

V is TRBV19 and J is TRBJ2-7, with TRBD1 as a possible D gene (6 bases). The V gene's germline CDR1 is LNHDA and CDR2 SQIVND (reference sequence). V lost 6 bases to trimming and J lost 9 bases, with 24 bases between them. The CDR3 sequence is 15 residues long. The CDR3 DNA sequence: TGTGCCAGTAGCCGGGATGGACAGCCCCGCGAAGGGCAGTACTTC. Translation gives CASSRDGQPREGQYF.

The CDR3 coding sequence is TGTGCCAGCAGCCCCTCTGGAGCAGCAGATACGCAGTATTTT. This translates into CASSPSGAADTQYF. The rearrangement links TRBV3-1 (or the pseudogene TRBV3-2) to TRBJ2-3; D ambiguous. In germline, CDR1 is LGHDT, CDR2 YNNKEL (reference sequence). This CDR3 comprises 14 residues. The V end lost 4 bases, the J end lost 4 bases, and 12 bases lay between the germline ends.

The chain couples TRBV9 to TRBJ2-7, with a tentative D call TRBD1 (5 bases). Trimming took 3 bases from V and 0 from J, leaving 13 bases between them. Germline CDR1 and CDR2: SGDLS and YYNGEE. The CDR3 has 15 amino acids. The CDR3 nucleotides are TGTGCCAGCAGCGAAAGGGGTGCCCCCTCCTACGAGCAGTACTTC. It encodes CASSERGAPSYEQYF.

There are a few counts of this clone. The chain carries TRBV3-1 (or the pseudogene TRBV3-2) and TRBJ2-2, with 15 bases matching TRBD2. This CDR3 region has 19 residues. V shed 1 base and J 4 bases; nucleotides not matched to a gene: 7. Looked up from germline, CDR1 is LGHDT and CDR2 is YNNKEL (reference sequence). This CDR3 is CASSQAGTSGRKSTGELFF. The CDR3 DNA follows: TGTGCCAGCAGCCAAGCCGGGACTAGCGGGAGGAAAAGCACCGGGGAGCTGTTTTTT.

In its sample, this clone was seen a few times. The chain couples TRBV12-3 or TRBV12-4 to TRBJ1-2, with a weak D call TRBD1 (6 bases). This CDR3 region has 12 residues. Trimming stripped 6 bases from V and 5 bases from J, with 10 bases between. Written as DNA, the CDR3 is TGTGCCAGCAGGCCCGGACAGTATGGCTACACCTTC. It is translated as CASRPGQYGYTF.

This clone was seen only a few times. V usage is TRBV3-1 (or the pseudogene TRBV3-2) and J usage is TRBJ1-3; D not resolved. Per germline, CDR1 LGHDT and CDR2 YNNKEL (reference sequence). V was trimmed by 1 base and J by 4 bases, leaving 8 bases between them. The CDR3 extends over 14 amino acids. CDR3 sequence reads: CASSQGAQGNTIYF. CDR3 sequence (DNA): TGTGCCAGCAGCCAAGGGGCACAAGGAAACACCATATATTTT.

V usage is TRBV30 and J usage is TRBJ2-7, with a weak D call TRBD2 (6 bases). The CDR3 contains 13 residues. Trimming took off 3 bases at V and 1 base at J, with 10 bases between the two ends. Germline values: CDR1 GTSNPN, CDR2 SVGIG (reference sequence). Here the CDR3 DNA reads TGTGCCTGGAGGGCGGAGGGATCCTACGAGCAGTACTTC. Its protein is CAWRAEGSYEQYF.

This sequence joins TRBV28 and TRBJ1-1, with TRBD1 as a possible D gene (6 bases). The CDR3 contains 17 residues. Germline lookup yields CDR1 MDHEN and CDR2 SYDVKM. Trimming stripped 5 bases from V and 1 base from J, with 20 bases between. DNA for the CDR3: TGTGCCAGCAGTGCCCCCACAGGGCCCACTAGGAACACTGAAGCTTTCTTT. Protein sequence: CASSAPTGPTRNTEAFF.

The count of this clone is one. The V gene is TRBV5-4, the J gene TRBJ2-3; D is unresolved. This CDR3 is built from 13 residues. V shed 0 bases and J shed 5 bases, with 7 bases lying between them. The V gene's germline CDR1 is SGHNT and CDR2 YYREEE (reference sequence). The CDR3 sequence: CASSLGRRDTQYF. The CDR3, as DNA: TGTGCCAGCAGCTTGGGCAGGCGAGATACGCAGTATTTT.

In this sample, this clone turned up once. The chain recombines TRBV7-2 with TRBJ1-2; tentatively, D is TRBD1 (5 bases). This CDR3 region has 15 residues. Germline assignment: CDR1 SGHTA and CDR2 FQGNSA. The V end lost 5 bases, the J end lost 6 bases, and 19 bases lay between the germline ends. The CDR3 sequence: CASSPGWGGVHGYTF. In nucleotides, the CDR3 is TGTGCCAGCAGCCCCGGCTGGGGGGGGGTTCATGGCTACACCTTC.

The chain is built from TRBV5-1 and TRBJ2-5, with 15 positions matching TRBD2. This CDR3 has 18 amino acids. Germline loops: CDR1 SGHRS, CDR2 YFSETQ. Losses at the gene ends were 6 bases for V and 2 bases for J; bases not matched to a gene: 11. The CDR3 protein is CASTLGLAGGPGQETQYF. CDR3 sequence (DNA): TGCGCCAGCACCCTAGGACTAGCGGGAGGGCCGGGGCAAGAGACCCAGTACTTC.

The chain combines TRBV6-5 with TRBJ2-3; no definite D call. Trimming stripped 7 bases from V and 3 bases from J, with 17 bases between. From germline, CDR1 is MNHEY and CDR2 SVGAGI. This CDR3 spans 15 amino acids. This CDR3 reads CASTSYPGGTDTQYF. The DNA of the CDR3 is TGTGCCAGCACCTCATATCCAGGTGGGACAGATACGCAGTATTTT.

J is TRBJ2-2 and V is TRBV19; maybe TRBD2 (6 bases). V lost 6 bases, J lost 2 bases, and 10 bases lay in between. This CDR3 has 14 amino acids. In germline, CDR1 is LNHDA, CDR2 SQIVND (reference sequence). As DNA, the CDR3 is TGTGCCAGTAGGGGACTCGAAAACACCGGGGAGCTGTTTTTT. Its translation: CASRGLENTGELFF.

This chain joins TRBV5-1 and TRBJ2-1; D is perhaps TRBD1 (6 bases). Trimming removed 1 base from V and 5 bases from J, with 19 bases in between. The CDR3 is made up of 17 amino acids. Per the germline V gene, CDR1 is SGHRS and CDR2 is YFSETQ. Written as DNA, the CDR3 is TGCGCCAGCAGCTTGCCCACAAAGCCTCAGGGGCACAATGAGCAGTTCTTC. It codes for CASSLPTKPQGHNEQFF.